A selection of T cell receptor beta chains follows, all from one sample in a study of cytomegalovirus exposure and HLA in healthy donors. TCRdb's table, derived via immunoSEQ multiplex PCR, lists solely in-frame clones and lacks some. The sample includes about 200,000 clones, 80% to 85% of them seen just once. Sequencing was carried out using PBMCs. The receptors come from a woman under 30 in good health and CMV-seronegative. Both conserved end residues are part of each CDR3. Clone size appears in some rows only: once, few, many, or a class for an expanded clone.

CDR3 protein: CASDLGGGKNVQYF
J gene: TRBJ2-4
clone size: once
V gene: TRBV6-1

CDR3 protein: CASSRRMTGSDFDTEAFF
J gene: TRBJ1-1
clone size: NA
V gene: TRBV18

CDR3 protein: CASSPLGTGWGYTF
J gene: TRBJ1-2
clone size: NA
V gene: TRBV27

CDR3 protein: CASSLLSPGQGFIDNYGYTF
J gene: TRBJ1-2
clone size: once
V gene: TRBV27

CDR3 protein: CASSPGLEAFF
J gene: TRBJ1-1
clone size: NA
V gene: TRBV7-9

CDR3 protein: CATSPKTSGAYEQYF
J gene: TRBJ2-7
clone size: many
V gene: TRBV15

CDR3 protein: CSSRLPVRGREEETQYF
J gene: TRBJ2-5
clone size: once
V gene: TRBV7-9

CDR3 protein: CASSWRAMETQYF
J gene: TRBJ2-5
clone size: NA
V gene: TRBV7-9

CDR3 protein: CASSSIIGQYSEQYF
J gene: TRBJ2-7
clone size: few
V gene: TRBV7-6

CDR3 protein: CASSPRTGGASDTQYF
J gene: TRBJ2-3
clone size: NA
V gene: TRBV7-2

CDR3 protein: CASSEGREVWETQYF
J gene: TRBJ2-5
clone size: NA
V gene: TRBV2

CDR3 protein: CSVEGELDRSGVGEQYF
J gene: TRBJ2-7
clone size: NA
V gene: TRBV29-1

CDR3 protein: CASSEDTGAAHGYTF
J gene: TRBJ1-2
clone size: NA
V gene: TRBV6-1

CDR3 protein: CASSASRVSYNEQFF
J gene: TRBJ2-1
clone size: NA
V gene: TRBV10-2

CDR3 protein: CASSPSSGGEQFF
J gene: TRBJ2-1
clone size: NA
V gene: TRBV11-2

CDR3 protein: CASSYSGVYGYTF
J gene: TRBJ1-2
clone size: NA
V gene: TRBV6-6

CDR3 protein: CASLLAGDNEQFF
J gene: TRBJ2-1
clone size: NA
V gene: TRBV2

CDR3 protein: CASSPDRDFYGYTF
J gene: TRBJ1-2
clone size: NA
V gene: TRBV5-4

CDR3 protein: CASSLGGGGSYEQYF
J gene: NA
clone size: NA
V gene: TRBV5-6

CDR3 protein: CASSQDGGNYGYTF
J gene: TRBJ1-2
clone size: NA
V gene: TRBV4-3

CDR3 protein: CASSPTTSGRFDEQFF
J gene: TRBJ2-1
clone size: NA
V gene: TRBV4-2

CDR3 protein: CASSHRGNGPTPYEQYF
J gene: TRBJ2-7
clone size: NA
V gene: TRBV5-6

CDR3 protein: CASSLALSGRADTQYF
J gene: TRBJ2-3
clone size: NA
V gene: TRBV7-9

CDR3 protein: CASGGGGSRTYEQYF
J gene: TRBJ2-7
clone size: NA
V gene: TRBV28

CDR3 protein: CASSQGAGAPSTDTQYF
J gene: TRBJ2-3
clone size: NA
V gene: TRBV4-3

CDR3 protein: CASSSRVRNTEAFF
J gene: TRBJ1-1
clone size: NA
V gene: TRBV7-2

CDR3 protein: CATQPPGVSYNEQFF
J gene: TRBJ2-1
clone size: NA
V gene: TRBV19

CDR3 protein: CASSLLTTEAFF
J gene: TRBJ1-1
clone size: few
V gene: TRBV9

CDR3 protein: CASSIDSGRGYNEQFF
J gene: TRBJ2-1
clone size: NA
V gene: TRBV19

CDR3 protein: CASSLEGVPAQYF
J gene: TRBJ2-5
clone size: NA
V gene: TRBV5-8

CDR3 protein: CASSPRGPDTQYF
J gene: TRBJ2-3
clone size: NA
V gene: TRBV7-9

CDR3 protein: CASSIGPGRTRYEQYF
J gene: TRBJ2-7
clone size: few
V gene: TRBV19

CDR3 protein: CASSLSGDYGYTF
J gene: TRBJ1-2
clone size: NA
V gene: TRBV11-2

CDR3 protein: CAWSTWTAMNTEAFF
J gene: TRBJ1-1
clone size: NA
V gene: TRBV30

CDR3 protein: CASSSSVGSGYREDNEQFF
J gene: TRBJ2-1
clone size: once
V gene: TRBV9

CDR3 protein: CASSWDERDWYYEQFF
J gene: TRBJ2-1
clone size: NA
V gene: TRBV7-9

CDR3 protein: CRARLNTEAFF
J gene: TRBJ1-1
clone size: NA
V gene: TRBV20-1

CDR3 protein: CASYPWAGAANEQFF
J gene: TRBJ2-1
clone size: NA
V gene: TRBV6-5

CDR3 protein: CASSAGHTSNQPQHF
J gene: TRBJ1-5
clone size: NA
V gene: TRBV6-1

CDR3 protein: CASSVYSGELFF
J gene: TRBJ2-2
clone size: NA
V gene: TRBV9

CDR3 protein: CASTVYPNEQYF
J gene: TRBJ2-7
clone size: NA
V gene: TRBV2

CDR3 protein: CASRGGGSGNTIYF
J gene: TRBJ1-3
clone size: once
V gene: TRBV6-5

CDR3 protein: CASSWSSYNEQFF
J gene: TRBJ2-1
clone size: NA
V gene: TRBV7-2